Shown below are 2 T cell receptor beta chains from a single sample sequenced in a study of shared clonotypes between healthy human individuals. TCRdb's table, derived via immunoSEQ multiplex PCR, lists solely in-frame clones and lacks some. The table records around 690,000 clones, roughly 91% of them present only once. Material for sequencing was memory CD8+ T cells from PBMCs. Subset denoted: CD45RO+ cells pooled with CCR7-negative TemRA cells. These receptors were collected from a young man in good health. Some clones in this sample may be carry-over from other donors' samples.

The chain recombines TRBV19 with TRBJ2-7, with TRBD1 identical over 11 bases. The CDR3 has 15 amino acids. CDR1 is LNHDA and CDR2 is SQIVND in the germline V gene (reference sequence). V was pared by 6 bases and J by 3 bases, with 7 bases of the junction left unmatched. The CDR3 DNA follows: TGTGCCAGTAGCCTTATCGGGACAGGGGGCTACGAGCAGTACTTC. This translates into CASSLIGTGGYEQYF.

The V and J genes are TRBV5-8 and TRBJ2-3, with D possibly TRBD1 on 5 matching bases. The ends were cut back, 3 bases at V and 7 bases at J, with 15 bases in the middle. The CDR3 is made up of 14 amino acids. Germline CDR1 is SGHTS and CDR2 is YDEGEE. The CDR3 is CASSYRTTPNTQYF. DNA of the CDR3: TGTGCCAGCAGCTACAGGACAACCCCAAATACGCAGTATTTT.